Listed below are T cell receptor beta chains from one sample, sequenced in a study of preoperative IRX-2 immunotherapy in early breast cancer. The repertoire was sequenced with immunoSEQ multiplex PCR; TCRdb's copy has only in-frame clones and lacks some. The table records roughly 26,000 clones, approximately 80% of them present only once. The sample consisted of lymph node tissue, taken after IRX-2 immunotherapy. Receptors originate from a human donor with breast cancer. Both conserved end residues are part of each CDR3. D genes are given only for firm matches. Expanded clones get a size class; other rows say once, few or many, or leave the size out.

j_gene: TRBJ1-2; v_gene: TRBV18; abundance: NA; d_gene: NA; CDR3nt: TGTGCCAGCTCACCACCGGGGATGACAGCTAACTATGGCTACACCTTC; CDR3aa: CASSPPGMTANYGYTF
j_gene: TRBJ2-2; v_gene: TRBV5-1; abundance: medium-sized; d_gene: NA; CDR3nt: TGCGCCAGCAACGCTCCTGCGAACACCGGGGAGCTGTTTTTT; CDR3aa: CASNAPANTGELFF
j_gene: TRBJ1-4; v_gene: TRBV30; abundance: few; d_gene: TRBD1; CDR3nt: TGTGCCTGGAGTACAGGGGGCGCAGATGAAAAACTGTTTTTT; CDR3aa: CAWSTGGADEKLFF
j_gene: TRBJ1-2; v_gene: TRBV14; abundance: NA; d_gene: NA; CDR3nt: TGTGCCAGCAGCCGGGACGGCTTCTATGGCTACACCTTC; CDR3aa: CASSRDGFYGYTF
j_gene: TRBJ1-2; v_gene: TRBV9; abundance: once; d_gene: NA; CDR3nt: TGTGCCAGCAGAAGGGACGGAAACTATGGCTACACCTTC; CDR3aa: CASRRDGNYGYTF
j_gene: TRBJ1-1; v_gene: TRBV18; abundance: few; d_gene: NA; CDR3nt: TGTGCCAGCTCACCACAGGGGTGGGGTAGGAACACTGAAGCTTTCTTT; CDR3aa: CASSPQGWGRNTEAFF
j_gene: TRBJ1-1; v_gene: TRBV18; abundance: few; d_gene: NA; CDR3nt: TGTGCCAGCTCAGTTGGGGGTTATACTGAAGCTTTCTTT; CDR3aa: CASSVGGYTEAFF
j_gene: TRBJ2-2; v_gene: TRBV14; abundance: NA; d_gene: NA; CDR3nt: TGTGCCAGCAGCCGAGCAGTTCGCACCGGGGAGCTGTTTTTT; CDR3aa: CASSRAVRTGELFF
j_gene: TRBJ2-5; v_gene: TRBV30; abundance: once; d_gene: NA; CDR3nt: TGTGCCGGGGGTCAGGGGCTTCGAGAGACCCAGTACTTC; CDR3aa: CAGGQGLRETQYF
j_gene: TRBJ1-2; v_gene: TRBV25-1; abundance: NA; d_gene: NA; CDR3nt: TGTGCCAGCAGTGATCAAACAGTGTTCAATGGCTACACCTTC; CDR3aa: CASSDQTVFNGYTF
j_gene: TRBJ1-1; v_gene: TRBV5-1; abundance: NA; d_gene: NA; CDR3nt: TGCGCCAGCAGCTTGGGAGTGGATCTGAACACTGAAGCTTTCTTT; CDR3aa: CASSLGVDLNTEAFF
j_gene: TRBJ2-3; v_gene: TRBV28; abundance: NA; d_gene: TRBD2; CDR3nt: TGTGCCAGCAGTTTACTCCGGGTAGCGGGGCCCCTCTCGGGTACGCAGTATTTT; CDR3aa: CASSLLRVAGPLSGTQYF
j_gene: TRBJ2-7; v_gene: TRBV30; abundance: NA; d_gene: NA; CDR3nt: TGTGCCTGTAAGGATATATCAAATTACGAGCAGTACTTC; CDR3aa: CACKDISNYEQYF